The 21 T cell receptor beta chains reported below all come from one sample, sequenced in a study of blood T cell repertoires in COVID-19. The method was immunoSEQ multiplex PCR; TCRdb's version includes in-frame clones alone and lacks a portion of them. Of approximately 380,000 clones in the sample, around 84% were seen once. What was sequenced was peripheral blood. Receptor source: a woman aged 18 to 35 with acute or convalescent COVID-19.

The rearrangement joins TRBV6-5 to TRBJ2-7; D is possibly TRBD1 (6 bases). This CDR3 region has 14 residues. V gave up 8 bases and J gave up 4 bases, with 18 bases separating them. From germline, CDR1 is MNHEY and CDR2 SVGAGI. DNA of the CDR3: TGTGCCAGCGCCCTAGTACTGACAGGATACGAGCAGTACTTC. Residues: CASALVLTGYEQYF.

The V and J genes are TRBV30 and TRBJ1-1, with TRBD1 matching 7 bases. Germline V gene sequence: CDR1 GTSNPN, CDR2 SVGIG (reference sequence). The junction had 7 bases not matched to a gene; V was cut back by 3 bases and J by 3 bases. The CDR3 totals 14 residues. The CDR3 DNA follows: TGTGCCTGGAGCCTCGACAGGGTGGACACTGAAGCTTTCTTT. Translated, it gives CAWSLDRVDTEAFF.

The genes are TRBV19 and TRBJ1-1; TRBD1 matches at 10 bases. The J segment lost 5 bases and the V segment lost 5 bases, leaving 17 bases of the junction unmatched. CDR1 is LNHDA, CDR2 SQIVND, per germline (reference sequence). This CDR3 is built from 18 residues. CDR3 amino acids: CASSSPNPGQGIRTEAFF. The CDR3 DNA is TGTGCCAGTAGTTCTCCAAATCCGGGACAGGGGATTAGGACTGAAGCTTTCTTT.

The chain carries TRBV19 and TRBJ1-1, with D hard to call. V lost 5 bases to trimming and J lost 4 bases, with 14 bases between them. The germline gives CDR1 LNHDA, CDR2 SQIVND (reference sequence). This CDR3 has 14 residues. CDR3 sequence reads: CASSPGPAGTEAFF. The CDR3 nucleotides read TGTGCCAGTAGTCCAGGTCCTGCGGGCACTGAAGCTTTCTTT.

J is TRBJ1-5 and V is TRBV6-6; TRBD1 matches 8 bases. Germline values: CDR1 MNHNY, CDR2 SVGAGI (reference sequence). The junction had 10 bases not matched to a gene; V was cut back by 8 bases and J by 4 bases. The CDR3 has 15 residues. CDR3 DNA: TGTGCCAGCGTGTTCAGGGGGCAAGGAAATCAGCCCCAGCATTTT. Its protein is CASVFRGQGNQPQHF.

The rearrangement uses TRBV7-9 and TRBJ1-2, with TRBD1 as a possible D gene (5 bases). The CDR3 extends over 14 amino acids. Trimming removed 1 base from V and 1 base from J, with 7 bases in between. CDR1 is SEHNR, CDR2 FQNEAQ, per germline (reference sequence). This chain's CDR3 is CASSLGQNNYGYTF. Written as DNA, the CDR3 is TGTGCCAGCAGCTTAGGACAGAATAACTATGGCTACACCTTC. Full variable domain (missing parts from reference TRBV7-9 and TRBJ1-2): DTGVSQNPRHKITKRGQNVTFRCDPISEHNRLYWYRQTLGQGPEFLTYFQNEAQLEKSRLLSDRFSAERPKGSFSTLEIQRTEQGDSAMYLCASSLGQNNYGYTFGSGTRLTVV.

This clone was observed once. The V gene is TRBV29-1, the J gene TRBJ2-3, with 7 bases identical to TRBD2. With 6 bases clipped from V and 6 bases from J, the junction kept 9 bases outside the gene matches. CDR3 length: 13 residues. The germline V gene has CDR1 SQVTM and CDR2 ANQGSEA. CDR3: CSVELGLVDTQYF. CDR3 nucleotides: TGCAGCGTAGAGCTCGGACTAGTGGATACGCAGTATTTT.

This clone was seen just once. CDR3 residues: CASSSRTNNYGYTF. The CDR3 DNA sequence: TGTGCCAGCAGCTCTCGGACTAATAACTATGGCTACACCTTC. The chain combines TRBV9 with TRBJ1-2, with D unresolved. This CDR3 spans 14 amino acids. V was trimmed by 4 bases and J by 1 base, leaving 11 bases between them. The germline V gene encodes CDR1 SGDLS and CDR2 YYNGEE.

The V call is TRBV7-6, the J call TRBJ2-3, with D perhaps matching TRBD2 (6 bases). The CDR3 contains 15 residues. From germline, CDR1 is SGHVS and CDR2 FNYEAQ. The V gene lost 1 base and the J gene lost 2 bases, with 10 bases spanning the gap. CDR3 sequence (DNA): TGTGCCAGCAGCTTAGTAGCGGCCAACACAGATACGCAGTATTTT. Protein sequence: CASSLVAANTDTQYF.

The V gene is TRBV7-3, the J gene TRBJ2-5; 7 nucleotides align to TRBD1. With 4 bases clipped from V and 2 bases from J, the junction kept 7 bases outside the gene matches. Germline V gene lookup returns CDR1 SGHTA and CDR2 FQGTGA. The CDR3 has 15 residues. The CDR3 is CASSSSGGKQETQYF. The CDR3 coding sequence is TGTGCCAGCAGCTCATCAGGGGGTAAACAAGAGACCCAGTACTTC.

The rearrangement uses TRBV28 and TRBJ2-7, with 7 bases lining up with TRBD1. The germline V gene encodes CDR1 MDHEN and CDR2 SYDVKM. J gave up 4 bases and V 5 bases, and 14 bases lay outside the gene matches. CDR3 size: 16 residues. The CDR3 sequence is CASSILGQEALYEQYF. The CDR3 bases are TGTGCCAGCAGTATTTTAGGACAGGAGGCCTTGTACGAGCAGTACTTC. Full variable domain (remainder filled in from reference TRBV28 and TRBJ2-7): DVKVTQSSRYLVKRTGEKVFLECVQDMDHENMFWYRQDPGLGLRLIYFSYDVKMKEKGDIPEGYSVSREKKERFSLILESASTNQTSMYLCASSILGQEALYEQYFGPGTRLTVT.

In its sample, this clone was seen a few times. CDR3 DNA sequence: TGTGCCAGCAGTTACGCCGCGGGTACGGAGCAGTACTTC. Translating it yields CASSYAAGTEQYF. The chain joins TRBV6-6 to TRBJ2-7, with D maybe TRBD2 (5 bases). The V gene's germline CDR1 is MNHNY and CDR2 SVGAGI (reference sequence). This CDR3 contains 13 residues. Trimming pared 2 bases from V and 7 bases from J, leaving 12 bases between.

This chain uses TRBV29-1 with TRBJ2-7, with TRBD1 matching over 7 bases. Germline V gene lookup returns CDR1 SQVTM and CDR2 ANQGSEA. Trimming cost V 8 bases and J 2 bases; bases outside gene matches: 6. The CDR3 totals 12 residues. The CDR3 region has the DNA TGCAGCATAAGACAGGGCCCCTACGAGCAGTACTTC. Translation: CSIRQGPYEQYF.

This chain joins TRBV9 and TRBJ2-5, with 7 bases that match TRBD2. The V gene's germline CDR1 is SGDLS and CDR2 YYNGEE. V gave up 2 bases and J gave up 5 bases; unmatched junction bases: 9. This CDR3 comprises 15 residues. DNA for the CDR3: TGTGCCAGCAGCGTGAGCGGGACCCGGCAGGAGACCCAGTACTTC. Residues: CASSVSGTRQETQYF.

The chain links TRBV24-1 to TRBJ2-1; D is perhaps TRBD1 (6 bases). This CDR3 contains 15 residues. V was cut by 2 bases and J by 3 bases, with 10 bases left in between. Germline V CDR1 and CDR2: KGHDR, SFDVKD. The CDR3 nucleotides read TGTGCCACCAGTGATTCAGGGGCCCTCTACAATGAGCAGTTCTTC. It encodes CATSDSGALYNEQFF.

This chain links TRBV3-1 (or the pseudogene TRBV3-2) with TRBJ2-2, with D perhaps TRBD1 (5 bases). Germline V CDR1 and CDR2: LGHDT, YNNKEL (reference sequence). This CDR3 has 16 residues. Between the trimmed V and J ends, which lost 0 bases and 1 base, there was a span of 9 bases. The CDR3 here is CASSQDLDRNTGELFF. Written as DNA, the CDR3 is TGTGCCAGCAGCCAAGATCTTGACAGGAACACCGGGGAGCTGTTTTTT.

The genes are TRBV9 and TRBJ2-1, with a weak D call TRBD1 (5 bases). This CDR3 region has 15 residues. With 0 bases removed from V and 7 bases from J, the gap between germline ends came to 14 bases. Germline-derived CDR1 and CDR2 are SGDLS and YYNGEE. DNA for the CDR3: TGTGCCAGCAGCGTAGGTCAGGGATTCTCGAATGAGCAGTTCTTC. It yields the protein CASSVGQGFSNEQFF. Together with reference TRBV9 and TRBJ2-1, the CDR3 gives the full variable domain: DSGVTQTPKHLITATGQRVTLRCSPRSGDLSVYWYQQSLDQGLQFLIQYYNGEERAKGNILERFSAQQFPDLHSELNLSSLELGDSALYFCASSVGQGFSNEQFFGPGTRLTVL.

V and J are TRBV14 and TRBJ1-2; D is unresolved. The CDR3 runs 16 residues. Germline V gene sequence: CDR1 SGHDN, CDR2 FVKESK. Trimming removed 3 bases from V and 8 bases from J, with 22 bases in between. CDR3 nucleotide sequence: TGTGCCAGCAGCCACTTAGGAGAAGTGACCGGGGAGGGCTACACCTTC. This sequence encodes CASSHLGEVTGEGYTF.

The chain employs TRBV3-1 (or the pseudogene TRBV3-2) and TRBJ1-6, with TRBD1 identical over 7 bases. The CDR3 totals 14 residues. Germline lookup yields CDR1 LGHDT and CDR2 YNNKEL (reference sequence). J lost 7 bases, V lost 4 bases, and 4 bases had no gene match. CDR3 loop: CASSPRGGNSPLHF. In nucleotides, the CDR3 is TGTGCCAGCAGCCCTAGAGGGGGCAATTCACCCCTCCACTTT.

About this clone itself: Additional DNA sequences in this sample encode the identical CDR3. The chain combines TRBV13 with TRBJ2-1, with a possible D match to TRBD2 (6 bases). The V end lost 3 bases, the J end lost 9 bases, and 6 bases lay between the germline ends. Germline values: CDR1 PRHDT, CDR2 FYEKMQ (reference sequence). CDR3 length equals 11 residues. The CDR3 DNA follows: TGTGCCAGCAGCTTGGGGGGTGAGCAGTTCTTC. Its translation: CASSLGGEQFF. Full variable domain (rest looked up from reference TRBV13 and TRBJ2-1): AAGVIQSPRHLIKEKRETATLKCYPIPRHDTVYWYQQGPGQDPQFLISFYEKMQSDKGSIPDRFSAQQFSDYHSELNMSSLELGDSALYFCASSLGGEQFFGPGTRLTVL.

The chain has TRBV9 and TRBJ2-2, with 8 bases matching TRBD1. The CDR3 sequence is 15 residues long. Germline V gives CDR1 SGDLS, CDR2 YYNGEE. The V gene end was trimmed by 4 bases and the J gene end by 4 bases; junction bases not matched to a gene: 6. CDR3 DNA: TGTGCCAGCAGCCCGACAGGGGACCTCACCGGGGAGCTGTTTTTT. Its protein product is CASSPTGDLTGELFF.